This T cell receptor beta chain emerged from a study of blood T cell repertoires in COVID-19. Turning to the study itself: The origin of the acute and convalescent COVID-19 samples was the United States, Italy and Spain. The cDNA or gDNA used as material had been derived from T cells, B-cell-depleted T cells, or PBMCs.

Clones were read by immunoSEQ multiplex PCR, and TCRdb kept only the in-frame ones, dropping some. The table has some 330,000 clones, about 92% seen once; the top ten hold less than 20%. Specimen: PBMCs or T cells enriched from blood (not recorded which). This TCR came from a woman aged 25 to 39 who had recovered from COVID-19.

The CDR3 nucleotides read TGTGCCAGCAGCGTCGATCATAGCGGGGGGGCTGAAGATACGCAGTATTTT. As protein: CASSVDHSGGAEDTQYF. The genes are TRBV9 and TRBJ2-3; 11 bases line up with TRBD2. CDR3 length: 17 amino acids. Germline CDR1 is SGDLS and CDR2 is YYNGEE. The ends lost 2 bases at V and 5 bases at J; junction bases unmatched: 10. The full variable domain, with the rest looked up from reference TRBV9 and TRBJ2-3, is DSGVTQTPKHLITATGQRVTLRCSPRSGDLSVYWYQQSLDQGLQFLIQYYNGEERAKGNILERFSAQQFPDLHSELNLSSLELGDSALYFCASSVDHSGGAEDTQYFGPGTRLTVL.